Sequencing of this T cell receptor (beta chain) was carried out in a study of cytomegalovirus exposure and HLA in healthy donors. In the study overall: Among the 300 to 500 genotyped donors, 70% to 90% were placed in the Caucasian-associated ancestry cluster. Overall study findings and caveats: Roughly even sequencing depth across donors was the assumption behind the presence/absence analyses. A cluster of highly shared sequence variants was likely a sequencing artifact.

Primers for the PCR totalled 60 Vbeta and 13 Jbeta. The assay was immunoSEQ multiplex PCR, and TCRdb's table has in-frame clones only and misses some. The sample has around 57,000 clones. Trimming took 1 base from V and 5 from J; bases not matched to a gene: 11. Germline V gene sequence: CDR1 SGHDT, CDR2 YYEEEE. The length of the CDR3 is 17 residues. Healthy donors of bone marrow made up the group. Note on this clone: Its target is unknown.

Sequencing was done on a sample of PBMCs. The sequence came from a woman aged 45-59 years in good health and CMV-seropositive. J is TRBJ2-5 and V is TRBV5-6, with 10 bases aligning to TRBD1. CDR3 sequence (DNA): TGTGCCAGCAGCTTGAACCCGGGACAGGGGTTGTGGGAGACCCAGTACTTC. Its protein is CASSLNPGQGLWETQYF.